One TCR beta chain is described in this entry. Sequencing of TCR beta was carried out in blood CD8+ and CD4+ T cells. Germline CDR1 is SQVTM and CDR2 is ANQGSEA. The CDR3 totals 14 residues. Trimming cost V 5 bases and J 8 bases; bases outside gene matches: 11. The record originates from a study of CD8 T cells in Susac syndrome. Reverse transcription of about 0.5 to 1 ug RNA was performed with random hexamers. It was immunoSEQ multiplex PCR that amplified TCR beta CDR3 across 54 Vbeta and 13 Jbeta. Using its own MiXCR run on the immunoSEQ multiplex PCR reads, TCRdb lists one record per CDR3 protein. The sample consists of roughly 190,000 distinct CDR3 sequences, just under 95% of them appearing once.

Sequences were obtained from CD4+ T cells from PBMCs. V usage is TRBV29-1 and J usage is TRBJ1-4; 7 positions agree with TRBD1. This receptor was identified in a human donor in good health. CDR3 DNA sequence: TGCAGCGTTTCTAGGGACAGCCCCCCCGAAAAACTGTTTTTT. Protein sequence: CSVSRDSPPEKLFF.